Reported below is one T cell receptor beta chain. The data belong to a study of T cells in tuberculosis. The CDR3 has 15 amino acids. Germline loops: CDR1 KGHSH, CDR2 LQKENI. Trimming left V 5 bases short and J 0 bases short, with 11 bases between. The method was immunoSEQ multiplex PCR; TCRdb's version includes in-frame clones alone and lacks a portion of them. The profile covers some 23,000 clones, with about 92% appearing a single time and roughly a sixth taken by the ten largest. The origin of this receptor is a donor aged 10-29 years with latent tuberculosis or without tuberculosis infection. Some clones in this sample may be carry-over from other donors' samples. V is TRBV18 and J is TRBJ1-5; D is undetermined. The sequencing sample was made of PBMCs. The CDR3 nucleotides read TGTGCCAGCTCATCGCTGGGAGATAGCAATCAGCCCCAGCATTTT. Translated: CASSSLGDSNQPQHF. The full variable domain, its missing parts supplied by reference TRBV18 and TRBJ1-5, is NAGVMQNPRHLVRRRGQEARLRCSPMKGHSHVYWYRQLPEEGLKFMVYLQKENIIDESGMPKERFSAEFPKEGPSILRIQQVVRGDSAAYFCASSSLGDSNQPQHFGDGTRLSIL.